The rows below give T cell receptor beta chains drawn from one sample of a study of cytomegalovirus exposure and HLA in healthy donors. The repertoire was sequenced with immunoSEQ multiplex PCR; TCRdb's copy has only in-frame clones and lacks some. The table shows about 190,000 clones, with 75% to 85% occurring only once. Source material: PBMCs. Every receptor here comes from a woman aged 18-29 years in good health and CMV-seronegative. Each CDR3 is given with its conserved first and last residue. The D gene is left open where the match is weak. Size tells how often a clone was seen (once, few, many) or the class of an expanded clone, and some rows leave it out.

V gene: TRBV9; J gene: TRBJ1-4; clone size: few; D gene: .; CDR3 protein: CASSGGRGTNEKLFF; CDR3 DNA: TGTGCCAGCAGCGGAGGGCGCGGGACTAATGAAAAACTGTTTTTT
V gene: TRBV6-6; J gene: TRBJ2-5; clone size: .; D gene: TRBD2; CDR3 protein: CASGIAGNYEETQYF; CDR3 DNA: TGTGCCAGCGGTATAGCGGGGAATTACGAAGAGACCCAGTACTTC
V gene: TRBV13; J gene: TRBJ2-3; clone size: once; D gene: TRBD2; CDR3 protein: CASSLGLAGDTDTQYF; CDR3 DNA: TGTGCCAGCAGCTTAGGCCTAGCGGGGGACACAGATACGCAGTATTTT
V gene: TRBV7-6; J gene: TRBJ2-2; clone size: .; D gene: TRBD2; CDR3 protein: CASSLGAGGVGELFF; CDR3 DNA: TGTGCCAGCAGCTTAGGAGCGGGGGGCGTCGGGGAGCTGTTTTTT
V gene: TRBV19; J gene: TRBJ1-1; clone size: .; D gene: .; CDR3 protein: CASSRRGMAEAFF; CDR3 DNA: TGTGCCAGTAGTAGAAGGGGAATGGCTGAAGCTTTCTTT
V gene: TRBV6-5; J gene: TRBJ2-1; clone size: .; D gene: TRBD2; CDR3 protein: CASSWGLEGNNEQFF; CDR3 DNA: TGTGCCAGCAGTTGGGGACTAGAGGGAAACAATGAGCAGTTCTTC
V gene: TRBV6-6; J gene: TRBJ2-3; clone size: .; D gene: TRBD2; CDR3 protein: CASNRDAGGPADTQYF; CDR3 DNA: TGTGCCAGCAATCGGGATGCGGGAGGGCCGGCAGATACGCAGTATTTT
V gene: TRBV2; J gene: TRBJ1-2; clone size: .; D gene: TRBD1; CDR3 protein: CASSGTEFYGYTF; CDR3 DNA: TGTGCCAGCAGCGGGACAGAGTTTTATGGCTACACCTTC
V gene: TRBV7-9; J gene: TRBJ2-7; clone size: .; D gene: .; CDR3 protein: CASSPESPEQYF; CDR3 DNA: TGTGCCAGCAGCCCCGAGAGCCCCGAGCAGTACTTC
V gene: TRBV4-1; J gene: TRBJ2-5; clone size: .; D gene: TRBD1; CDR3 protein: CASSQGRTAGQDQETQYF; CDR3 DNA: TGCGCCAGCAGCCAAGGTCGGACCGCGGGACAGGACCAAGAGACCCAGTACTTC
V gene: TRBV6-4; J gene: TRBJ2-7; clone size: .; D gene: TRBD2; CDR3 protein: CASSEGASGRPSEQYF; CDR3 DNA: TGTGCCAGCAGTGAGGGGGCTAGCGGGAGACCCTCCGAGCAGTACTTC
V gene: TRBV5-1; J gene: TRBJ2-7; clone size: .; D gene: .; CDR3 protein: CASSFESYYEQYF; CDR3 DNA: TGCGCCAGCAGCTTTGAGAGCTACTACGAGCAGTACTTC
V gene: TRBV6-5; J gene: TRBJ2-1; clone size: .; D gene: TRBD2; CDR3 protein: CASRLISGRVYEQFF; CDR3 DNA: TGTGCCAGCAGGCTAATTAGCGGGAGAGTTTATGAGCAGTTCTTC
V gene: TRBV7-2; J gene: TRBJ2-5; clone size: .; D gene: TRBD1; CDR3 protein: CASSLNRGRETQYF; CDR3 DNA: TGTGCCAGCAGCTTAAACAGGGGGAGAGAGACCCAGTACTTC
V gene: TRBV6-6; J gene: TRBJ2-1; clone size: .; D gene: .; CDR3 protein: CASSYTSSYNEQFF; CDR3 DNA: TGTGCCAGCAGTTATACTAGCTCCTACAATGAGCAGTTCTTC
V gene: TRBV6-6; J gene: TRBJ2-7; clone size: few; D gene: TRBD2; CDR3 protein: CASSYPGTSGRNEQYF; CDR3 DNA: TGTGCCAGCAGTTACCCTGGGACTAGCGGGAGAAACGAGCAGTACTTC
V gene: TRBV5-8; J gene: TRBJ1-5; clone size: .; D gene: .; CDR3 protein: CAGSGRTDNQPQHF; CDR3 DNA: TGTGCCGGCAGCGGCCGGACTGACAATCAGCCCCAGCATTTT
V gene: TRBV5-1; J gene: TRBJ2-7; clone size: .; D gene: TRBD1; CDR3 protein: CASSSTGTAAPYEQYF; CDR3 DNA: TGCGCCAGCAGCTCGACCGGGACAGCCGCCCCCTACGAGCAGTACTTC
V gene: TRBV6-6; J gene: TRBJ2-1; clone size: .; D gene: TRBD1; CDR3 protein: CASSYGQGFYNEQFF; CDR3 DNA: TGTGCCAGCAGTTACGGACAGGGTTTTTACAATGAGCAGTTCTTC
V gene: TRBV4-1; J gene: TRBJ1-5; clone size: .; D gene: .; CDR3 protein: CASSQDTAGTYSNQPQHF; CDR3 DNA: TGCGCCAGCAGCCAAGATACGGCAGGAACGTATAGCAATCAGCCCCAGCATTTT
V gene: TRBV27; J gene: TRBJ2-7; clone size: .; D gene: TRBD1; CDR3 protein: CASSPTIRDRAYEQYF; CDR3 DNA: TGTGCCAGCAGTCCGACGATCCGGGACAGAGCTTACGAGCAGTACTTC
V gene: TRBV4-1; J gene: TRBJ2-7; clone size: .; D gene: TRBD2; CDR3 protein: CASSQEPSGRKEKQYF; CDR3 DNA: TGCGCCAGCAGCCAAGAGCCAAGCGGGAGAAAGGAGAAGCAGTACTTC
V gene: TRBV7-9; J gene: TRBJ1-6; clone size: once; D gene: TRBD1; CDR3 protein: CASSQEGDRAYNSPLHF; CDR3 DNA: TGTGCCAGCAGCCAGGAGGGGGACAGGGCCTATAATTCACCCCTCCACTTT